This TCR beta chain came from a study of T cell repertoires in cytomegalovirus infection. At the level of the study: Matching HLA type and CMV infection were both indicated by public TCR beta signatures.

Regarding this clonotype: The target antigen is unknown.

TCRdb re-called the reads with MiXCR, one entry per CDR3 protein. The table has 350,000 to 450,000 distinct CDR3 sequences, less than 20% seen once. Study-level results: Carriage of CMV together with the relevant HLA was identifiable through cumulative public TCR beta family frequency. Predominance within the ex vivo response was attributable to HLA-C-restricted CMV-specific TCR beta clonotypes.

The CDR3 sequence is 12 residues long. Trimming stripped 3 bases from V and 11 bases from J, with 13 bases between. Germline CDR1 is LNHDA and CDR2 is SQIVND (reference sequence). The chain employs TRBV19 and TRBJ1-2; unclear D gene. Sequencing input: PBMCs. The sequence came from a human donor in good health (CMV status not recorded). Some clones in this sample may be carry-over from other donors' samples. The CDR3 bases are TGTGCCAGTAGTATTGACGGACGTTTGTACACCTTC. This encodes CASSIDGRLYTF.